What follows are 24 T cell receptor beta chains derived from one specimen sequenced in a study of Graves' ophthalmopathy and Graves' hyperthyroidism. Amplification from RNA transcripts yielded the TCR beta CDR3 regions. RT-PCR in the first round used HTBI primers; a second-round multiplex PCR followed. MiXCR was run by TCRdb on the multiplex PCR reads, yielding one entry per CDR3 protein. The data show 650,000 to 900,000 distinct CDR3 sequences, 35% to 50% seen once. Source material: peripheral blood. All receptors derive from an adult man with Graves' ophthalmopathy.

This clonotype was seen many times. The CDR3 DNA sequence: TGTGCCAGCGGTACCCCAGGAATCTCTGGGGCCAACGTCCTGACTTTC. Translating gives CASGTPGISGANVLTF. The chain recombines TRBV7-2 with TRBJ2-6; D gene ambiguous. V was pared by 8 bases and J by 0 bases, with 14 bases between. The CDR3 has 16 amino acids. Germline lookup yields CDR1 SGHTA and CDR2 FQGNSA.

V is TRBV10-3 and J is TRBJ2-5; D might be TRBD2 (6 bases). Trimming took 5 bases from V and 7 from J, leaving 14 bases between them. Germline V gives CDR1 ENHRY, CDR2 SYGVKD. CDR3 length: 13 residues. The CDR3 nucleotides are TGTGCCATCAGTCCCTCTCTGGGAGGGACCCAGTACTTC. Its protein product is CAISPSLGGTQYF.

CDR3 in DNA: TGCAGCGTTGATTTGGGACAGGGGACCGTTCAGTACTTC. Protein sequence: CSVDLGQGTVQYF. This chain joins TRBV29-1 and TRBJ2-5, with TRBD1 identical over 10 bases. Germline-derived CDR1 and CDR2 are SQVTM and ANQGSEA. CDR3 size: 13 residues. Unmatched junction bases numbered 9, after V lost 3 bases and J lost 11 bases.

CDR3 amino acids: CATSKGGNETQYF. In DNA, the CDR3 is TGTGCCACCAGCAAGGGGGGCAATGAGACCCAGTACTTC. The chain carries TRBV15 and TRBJ2-5; D possibly matches TRBD1 or TRBD2 (6 bases each). The CDR3 runs to 13 residues. Germline assignment: CDR1 LNHNV and CDR2 YYDKDF (reference sequence). Trimming pared 4 bases from V and 5 bases from J, leaving 11 bases between.

At least ten counts were recorded for this clonotype. This chain uses TRBV2 with TRBJ2-5; 8 bases fit TRBD2. Trimming at V came to 4 bases and at J to 2 bases, leaving 3 bases not matched to a gene. Germline CDR1 and CDR2: SNHLY and FYNNEI. The CDR3 spans 14 residues. CDR3 coding DNA: TGTGCCAGCAGTGGTCGGGGGGGTCAAGAGACCCAGTACTTC. Residues: CASSGRGGQETQYF.

This clonotype was seen only a few times. The V call is TRBV25-1, the J call TRBJ2-6; D not certain. The germline V and J ends were trimmed by 3 bases and 0 bases, with 6 bases remaining between them. CDR1 is MGHDK and CDR2 is SYGVNS in the germline V gene. The CDR3 sequence is 15 residues long. CDR3 sequence: CASSDSASGANVLTF. In DNA form, the CDR3 reads TGTGCCAGCAGTGATAGTGCCTCTGGGGCCAACGTCCTGACTTTC.

This clonotype showed up just a few times. This rearrangement joins TRBV7-9 to TRBJ1-5; D call uncertain. The V and J ends lost 2 bases and 0 bases respectively, with 8 bases between them. This CDR3 has 15 residues. Germline V gene lookup returns CDR1 SEHNR and CDR2 FQNEAQ (reference sequence). The CDR3: CASSLSGNSNQPQHF. CDR3 bases: TGTGCCAGCAGCTTATCCGGAAATAGCAATCAGCCCCAGCATTTT.

This clonotype has at least ten counts. The chain is built from TRBV7-9 and TRBJ1-5, with a possible D match to TRBD1 (6 bases). In germline, CDR1 is SEHNR, CDR2 FQNEAQ (reference sequence). This CDR3 is built from 12 residues. CDR3 bases: TGTGCGAGCGCCAGGGGAGCTCAGCCCCAGCATTTT. Residues: CASARGAQPQHF.

As for this clonotype: This may be a read error, as it is one base from a much larger clone. V usage is TRBV7-2 and J usage is TRBJ1-2; D unresolved. There are 13 residues in the CDR3. The V and J ends lost 1 base and 6 bases respectively, with 9 bases between them. Germline V CDR1 and CDR2: SGHTA, FQGNSA. The CDR3 loop is CASSLGLVNGYTF. The CDR3 region has the DNA TGTGCCAGCAGCTTAGGTTTGGTAAATGGCTACACCTTC.

This clonotype was counted only a few times. The V gene is TRBV4-2, the J gene TRBJ2-7, with a weak D call TRBD1 (6 bases). The CDR3 loop spans 16 amino acids. Germline V gene sequence: CDR1 LGHNA, CDR2 YNFKEQ. Trimming shortened V by 2 bases and J by 0 bases, and 14 bases separated the two germline ends. The CDR3 loop is CASSQSFGTTSYEQYF. CDR3 nucleotide sequence: TGTGCCAGCAGCCAATCTTTTGGGACAACCTCCTACGAGCAGTACTTC.

This clonotype was found many times. The J gene is TRBJ2-2, the V gene TRBV7-6, with D unresolved. Trimming stripped 5 bases from V and 3 bases from J, with 13 bases between. CDR3 length equals 15 residues. Germline loops: CDR1 SGHVS, CDR2 FNYEAQ. The DNA for the CDR3 is TGTGCCAGCAGCGCAGACATTAGAGACACCGGGGAGCTGTTTTTT. As protein: CASSADIRDTGELFF.

The J gene is TRBJ2-5, the V gene TRBV7-9; a weak D match, TRBD2 (5 bases). This CDR3 comprises 16 residues. V dropped 6 bases and J dropped 4 bases, with 21 bases sitting between them. CDR1 is SEHNR and CDR2 is FQNEAQ in the germline V gene (reference sequence). The CDR3 spells CASSLPPSGLAETQYF. The CDR3 nucleotides are TGTGCCAGCAGTCTCCCTCCCAGCGGCCTCGCAGAGACCCAGTACTTC.

The chain has TRBV25-1 and TRBJ1-4; 9 bases match TRBD1. With 6 bases clipped from V and 13 bases from J, the junction kept 6 bases outside the gene matches. Germline CDR1 is MGHDK and CDR2 is SYGVNS. CDR3 length: 12 amino acids. The CDR3 region is CASRQGADGLFF. DNA of the CDR3: TGTGCCAGCAGACAGGGGGCAGACGGACTGTTTTTT.

This sequence joins TRBV20-1 and TRBJ1-1; D not resolved. CDR1 and CDR2 from the germline V gene are DFQATT and SNEGSKA (reference sequence). V was trimmed by 6 bases and J by 0 bases, leaving 8 bases between them. This CDR3 spans 12 amino acids. This CDR3 reads CSALQMNTEAFF. CDR3 coding DNA: TGCAGTGCCCTACAGATGAACACTGAAGCTTTCTTT.

This chain joins TRBV7-9 and TRBJ2-7; D is unresolved. Between the trimmed V and J ends, which lost 2 bases and 2 bases, there was a span of 10 bases. In germline, CDR1 is SEHNR, CDR2 FQNEAQ (reference sequence). This CDR3 is 14 amino acids long. The CDR3 is CASSLYVDAYEQYF. The CDR3 nucleotides are TGTGCCAGCAGCTTATATGTCGACGCCTACGAGCAGTACTTC.

The chain carries TRBV7-9 and TRBJ1-1; a possible D gene is TRBD1 (5 bases). Germline V gene lookup returns CDR1 SEHNR and CDR2 FQNEAQ (reference sequence). V dropped 6 bases and J dropped 10 bases, with 15 bases sitting between them. CDR3 length: 12 residues. Here the CDR3 DNA reads TGTGCCAGCAGTCCTCAGGGAATGGGAGCTTTCTTT. Its protein is CASSPQGMGAFF.

V is TRBV25-1 and J is TRBJ2-2; 10 nucleotides agree with TRBD2. There are 17 residues in the CDR3. J lost 7 bases, V lost 6 bases, and 14 bases had no gene match. Germline V gene lookup returns CDR1 MGHDK and CDR2 SYGVNS. The CDR3 sequence: CASSLLIAGGRGGELFF. CDR3 DNA sequence: TGTGCCAGCAGCTTACTAATAGCGGGAGGCAGGGGCGGGGAGCTGTTTTTT.

The chain carries TRBV6-5 and TRBJ2-7; a weak D match, TRBD2 (6 bases). CDR1 and CDR2 (germline): MNHEY, SVGAGI. This CDR3 region has 15 residues. Trimming shortened V by 5 bases and J by 0 bases, and 14 bases separated the two germline ends. For the CDR3, the DNA is TGTGCCAGCAGTGAAAGGGACTTTAGCTCCTACGAGCAGTACTTC. Its translation: CASSERDFSSYEQYF.

The count of this clonotype is one. This could be a read error, since a much larger clone is one nucleotide away. This chain joins TRBV7-9 and TRBJ1-1; D is ambiguous. There are 13 residues in the CDR3. The germline V gene has CDR1 SEHNR and CDR2 FQNEAQ (reference sequence). The V end lost 4 bases, the J end lost 7 bases, and 13 bases lay between the germline ends. This chain's CDR3 is CASSSVFRSEAFF. In DNA, the CDR3 is TGTGCCAGCAGCTCCGTTTTCAGGAGTGAAGCTTTCTTT.

By sample share, this clonotype is medium-sized. This rearrangement joins TRBV29-1 to TRBJ1-2; a possible D gene is TRBD1 (5 bases). Per germline, CDR1 SQVTM and CDR2 ANQGSEA. The CDR3 contains 12 residues. V was pared by 5 bases and J by 3 bases, with 10 bases between. Here the CDR3 reads CSVNQGDYGYTF. The DNA of the CDR3 is TGCAGCGTTAATCAGGGAGACTATGGCTACACCTTC.

This clonotype has at least ten counts. V usage is TRBV3-1 and J usage is TRBJ2-7; D gene unclear. The V and J ends lost 5 bases and 7 bases respectively, with 15 bases between them. CDR1 LGHDT and CDR2 YNNKEL come from the germline V gene (reference sequence). This CDR3 is 13 amino acids long. The CDR3 sequence is CASSTTRAGEQYF. The CDR3 DNA sequence: TGTGCCAGCAGCACTACACGGGCCGGAGAGCAGTACTTC.

As regards this clonotype: Germline is not matched at one junction end, which may reflect a read error. This chain uses TRBV2 with TRBJ2-7; 14 bases align to TRBD2. The CDR3 has 20 residues. Looked up from germline, CDR1 is SNHLY and CDR2 is FYNNEI. The CDR3 DNA reads as TGCGCCAGCAGCTTGGTCGGCCGTACCGGGACTAGCGGGAGAACCTACGAGCAGTACTTC. This gives the protein CASSLVGRTGTSGRTYEQYF.

This clonotype was found a few times. The J gene is TRBJ1-5, the V gene TRBV9; 7 nucleotides align to TRBD1. The CDR3 is 14 amino acids. J was trimmed by 7 bases and V by 4 bases; bases with no gene match: 8. Germline loops: CDR1 SGDLS, CDR2 YYNGEE. CDR3: CASSPGGGIQPQHF. In DNA, the CDR3 is TGTGCCAGCAGCCCAGGGGGGGGCATACAGCCCCAGCATTTT.

This clonotype was observed many times. The rearrangement joins TRBV7-9 to TRBJ2-5, with 16 positions matching TRBD2. V was clipped by 5 bases and J by 5 bases; unmatched bases: 2. The CDR3 sequence is 15 residues long. Germline CDR1 SEHNR, CDR2 FQNEAQ (reference sequence). The chain's CDR3 is CASSRGLAGGETQYF. The CDR3 DNA reads TGTGCCAGCAGCCGGGGACTAGCGGGAGGGGAGACCCAGTACTTC.